This is a list of T cell receptor beta chains from one sample in a study of shared clonotypes between healthy human individuals. TCRdb keeps only in-frame clones here, not all; method: immunoSEQ multiplex PCR. The table lists 1.6 million or so clones, around 95% of them singletons. Sequencing input: naive CD4+ T cells sorted from blood. The receptors come from a young man in good health. Both conserved end residues are part of each CDR3. A D gene is named only where the DNA matches it firmly. Clone sizes are given selectively: once, few, many, or a class where the clone is expanded.

clone size	V gene	J gene	D gene	CDR3 DNA	CDR3 protein
-	TRBV9	TRBJ2-4	-	TGTGCCAGCAGCGTAGATGTGGACAGAAGACTAGCCAAAAACATTCAGTACTTC	CASSVDVDRRLAKNIQYF
-	TRBV6-5	TRBJ2-2	-	TGTGCCAGCAGCAAGGGCGGAAACACCGGGGAGCTGTTTTTT	CASSKGGNTGELFF
-	TRBV18	TRBJ2-1	-	TGTGCCAGCTCAGGTTTCGATGAGCAGTTCTTC	CASSGFDEQFF
-	TRBV19	TRBJ1-4	-	TGTGCCAGTACAGGGACCGGCAATGAAAAACTGTTTTTT	CASTGTGNEKLFF
-	TRBV4-3	TRBJ2-3	TRBD1	TGCGCCAGCAGCCAGAAGCAGGGGGCCCCAGATACGCAGTATTTT	CASSQKQGAPDTQYF
-	TRBV2	TRBJ2-3	-	TGTGCCAGCAGTACCCTTAGCACAGATACGCAGTATTTT	CASSTLSTDTQYF
-	TRBV6-6	TRBJ2-1	-	TGTGCCAGCAGCCGACAGGAGAGCTCCTACAATGAGCAGTTCTTC	CASSRQESSYNEQFF
-	TRBV7-2	TRBJ2-7	TRBD1	TGTGCCAGCAGCAGAGACAGGGCCTACGAGCAGTACTTC	CASSRDRAYEQYF
-	TRBV7-2	TRBJ2-7	TRBD1	TGTGCCAGCAGCTTAGCGGGACAGTACGAGCAGTACTTC	CASSLAGQYEQYF
-	TRBV18	TRBJ2-3	TRBD1	TGTGCCAGCTCACTCGGGACAGGGGGCATGGATACGCAGTATTTT	CASSLGTGGMDTQYF
-	TRBV9	TRBJ2-7	-	TGTGCCAGCAGCGTAGCTTCCATAGGATACGAGCAGTACTTC	CASSVASIGYEQYF
once	TRBV5-4	TRBJ2-3	TRBD1	TGTGCCAGCAGCCCCAGGGGGCCGAAATCAGATACGCAGTATTTT	CASSPRGPKSDTQYF
-	TRBV19	TRBJ2-3	TRBD2	TGTGCCAGTAGTGTCCGACAGGGACTAGCCATCACAGATACGCAGTATTTT	CASSVRQGLAITDTQYF
-	TRBV10-2	TRBJ2-7	TRBD2	TGCGCCAGCAGTGAGTCTGCTAGCGGGGTATACGAGCAGTACTTC	CASSESASGVYEQYF
-	TRBV7-9	TRBJ2-3	-	TGTGCCAGCACCCTATGGGAAGATACGCAGTATTTT	CASTLWEDTQYF
once	TRBV2	TRBJ2-5	-	TGTGCCAGCGGGGGAAGCGTGGAGACCCAGTACTTC	CASGGSVETQYF
-	TRBV28	TRBJ2-7	TRBD1	TGTGCCAGCAGCTGGGGGACAGGGGTTATTGAGCAGTACTTC	CASSWGTGVIEQYF
-	TRBV6-1	TRBJ1-5	-	TGTGCCAGCAGCGAGGCCCCTCAGCCCCAGCATTTT	CASSEAPQPQHF
once	TRBV27	TRBJ1-2	-	TGTGCCAGCAGTTTATCAGGGCAGAGCTATGGCTACACCTTC	CASSLSGQSYGYTF
-	TRBV7-8	TRBJ1-5	-	TGTGCCAGCAGGATAGACAAGAGTTCTAATCAGCCCCAGCATTTT	CASRIDKSSNQPQHF
-	TRBV7-2	TRBJ2-3	-	TGTGCCAGCAGCTTAAGGCAGGGGACAATGGGGACAGATACGCAGTATTTT	CASSLRQGTMGTDTQYF
-	TRBV10-1	TRBJ1-1	-	TGCGCCAGCAGTAAAGACAGGCGAAGTGACACTGAAGCTTTCTTT	CASSKDRRSDTEAFF
-	TRBV5-1	TRBJ2-3	-	TGCGCCAGCAGCTTGCCATCAGATACGCAGTATTTT	CASSLPSDTQYF
-	TRBV18	TRBJ2-5	-	TGTGCCAGCTCACCTCGAACTCAAGAGACCCAGTACTTC	CASSPRTQETQYF
-	TRBV7-6	TRBJ2-6	TRBD2	TGTGCCAGCAGCCCGGGACTACCGGGACGGGTTTTCTCTGGGGCCAACGTCCTGACTTTC	CASSPGLPGRVFSGANVLTF
once	TRBV18	TRBJ1-2	-	TGTGCCAGCTCACCAGAACAGGGCGTGCCATATGGCTACACCTTC	CASSPEQGVPYGYTF
-	TRBV7-8	TRBJ2-1	-	TGTGCCAGCAGCCTGGAGGAGTCCTACAATGAGCAGTTCTTC	CASSLEESYNEQFF
-	TRBV10-2	TRBJ2-1	-	TGCGCCAGCACCCAGGGGGGGTACAATGAGCAGTTCTTC	CASTQGGYNEQFF
-	TRBV11-2	TRBJ2-7	-	TGTGCCAGCAGCTTACTGATACAGGCGTTTTGGGAGCAGTACTTC	CASSLLIQAFWEQYF
-	TRBV5-1	TRBJ2-7	TRBD1	TGCGCCAGCAGCCCCTCGGGGGACAGGGGTAGGGAGCAGTACTTC	CASSPSGDRGREQYF
-	TRBV5-1	TRBJ2-2	-	TGCGCCAGCAGCTTGGGCCAGGGCGCCGGGGAGCTGTTTTTT	CASSLGQGAGELFF
-	TRBV5-1	TRBJ2-3	-	TGCGCCAGCAGCCCTCTAGGGGCAGATACGCAGTATTTT	CASSPLGADTQYF
-	TRBV5-1	TRBJ2-5	TRBD2	TGCGCCAGCAGCTTGACTAGCGGGAGCCAAGAGACCCAGTACTTC	CASSLTSGSQETQYF
-	TRBV15	TRBJ2-6	-	TGTGCCACCAGCAGAGGGACGGGGGTCGGGGCCAACGTCCTGACTTTC	CATSRGTGVGANVLTF
-	TRBV5-6	TRBJ2-7	-	TGTGCCAGCAGCTTGGATAGGGGCAACTACTACGAGCAGTACTTC	CASSLDRGNYYEQYF
-	TRBV5-4	TRBJ2-5	-	TGTGCCAGCAGCCTCCGGGACTTCCAAGAGACCCAGTACTTC	CASSLRDFQETQYF
-	TRBV18	TRBJ2-7	-	TGTGCCAGCTCACCCCGGAGGGAGGAGGACGAGCAGTACTTC	CASSPRREEDEQYF
-	TRBV28	TRBJ1-2	-	TGTGCCAGCGAATTCAGCTTTGGCTATGGCTACACCTTC	CASEFSFGYGYTF
-	TRBV20-1	TRBJ1-2	-	TGCAGTGCTAGAGCGGGTGGCTACACCTTC	CSARAGGYTF
-	TRBV10-3	TRBJ2-5	TRBD2	TGTGCCATCAGTGAGTTTCTAGCGGTAAACCAAGAGACCCAGTACTTC	CAISEFLAVNQETQYF
-	TRBV9	TRBJ2-5	TRBD2	TGTGCCAGCAGCGTAGAAGCGGGAGGAGAGACCCAGTACTTC	CASSVEAGGETQYF
-	TRBV27	TRBJ2-2	-	TGTGCCAGCAGCTTGTTGTCCGTCGCGAACACCGGGGAGCTGTTTTTT	CASSLLSVANTGELFF
-	TRBV10-2	TRBJ2-7	TRBD1	TGCGCCAGCACTAGGGGGCAGGGCACCTACGAGCAGTACTTC	CASTRGQGTYEQYF
-	TRBV5-1	TRBJ2-7	-	TGCGCCAGCAGCTTGCAGGGAGAGGGCGAGCAGTACTTC	CASSLQGEGEQYF
-	TRBV5-1	TRBJ2-2	-	TGCGCCAGCAGCAGAACAGCCGCGACCGGGGAGCTGTTTTTT	CASSRTAATGELFF
once	TRBV28	TRBJ1-1	-	TGTGCCAGCAGGTACAGGGCATTGAGCACTGAAGCTTTCTTT	CASRYRALSTEAFF
once	TRBV28	TRBJ1-2	-	TGTGCCAGCAGTTTTTTCTTATTTATCGGAAGGGGTAACTATGGCTACACCTTC	CASSFFLFIGRGNYGYTF
-	TRBV10-3	TRBJ2-3	TRBD2	TGTGCCATCAGTGAGCTGCGGGAGGTAGATACGCAGTATTTT	CAISELREVDTQYF
once	TRBV10-3	TRBJ2-3	TRBD2	TGTGCCATACTAGCGGGAGGGCCGGAAAGCACGCAGTATTTT	CAILAGGPESTQYF
-	TRBV2	TRBJ1-1	TRBD1	TGTGCCAGCATTTCCGGGACAGGGTTCACTGAAGCTTTCTTT	CASISGTGFTEAFF
-	TRBV5-1	TRBJ2-7	-	TGCGCCAGCAGCCCGATGGCGCCAACGAGATACGAGCAGTACTTC	CASSPMAPTRYEQYF
-	TRBV9	TRBJ2-1	TRBD2	TGTGCCAGCGGCGGGCTAGCGGGAGGGGAGAATGAGCAGTTCTTC	CASGGLAGGENEQFF
-	TRBV11-2	TRBJ2-3	-	TGTGCCAGCAGCTCTAAGCGAGGGACAGATACGCAGTATTTT	CASSSKRGTDTQYF
-	TRBV28	TRBJ1-1	-	TGTGCCAGCAGTTTAGTTGTCCAGGGAAGGATGAACACTGAAGCTTTCTTT	CASSLVVQGRMNTEAFF
-	TRBV28	TRBJ2-2	TRBD2	TGTGCCAGCAGTATCCTAGCGGGGAGGGCCGGGGAGCTGTTTTTT	CASSILAGRAGELFF
once	TRBV6-6	TRBJ2-7	TRBD1	TGTGCCAGCAGCAGACCTGGGACAGGGGAATACGAGCAGTACTTC	CASSRPGTGEYEQYF
-	TRBV10-3	TRBJ1-2	TRBD1	TGTGCCATCAGTGAGGGACAGGGGGCTCGTGGCTACACCTTC	CAISEGQGARGYTF
-	TRBV6-5	TRBJ2-7	-	TGTGCCAGCAGCCCCCAACCCCTAGCCCACGAGCAGTACTTC	CASSPQPLAHEQYF
-	TRBV27	TRBJ1-2	-	TGTGCCAGCAGTTTCGGAGACAGGACTTCTCGCTACACCTTC	CASSFGDRTSRYTF
-	TRBV2	TRBJ2-7	-	TGTGCCAGCAGAGACAGAACCTACGAGCAGTACTTC	CASRDRTYEQYF